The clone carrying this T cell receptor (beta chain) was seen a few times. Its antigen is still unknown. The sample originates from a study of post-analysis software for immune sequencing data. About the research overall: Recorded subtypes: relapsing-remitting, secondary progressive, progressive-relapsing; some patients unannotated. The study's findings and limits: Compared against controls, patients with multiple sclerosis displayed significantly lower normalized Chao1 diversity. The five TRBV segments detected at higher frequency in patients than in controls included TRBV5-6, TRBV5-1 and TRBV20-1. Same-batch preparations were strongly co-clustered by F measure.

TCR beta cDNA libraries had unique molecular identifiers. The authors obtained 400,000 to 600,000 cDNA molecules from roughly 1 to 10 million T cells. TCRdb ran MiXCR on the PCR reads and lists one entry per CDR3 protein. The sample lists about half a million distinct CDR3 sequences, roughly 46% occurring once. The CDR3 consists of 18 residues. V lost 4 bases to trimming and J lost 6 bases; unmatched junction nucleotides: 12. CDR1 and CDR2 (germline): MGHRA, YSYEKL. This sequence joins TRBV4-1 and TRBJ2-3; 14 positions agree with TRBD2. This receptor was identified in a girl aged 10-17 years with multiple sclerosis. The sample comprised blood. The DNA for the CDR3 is TGCGCCAGCAGCCCGGGACTAGCGGGAGTCGTAACGTCGGATACGCAGTATTTT. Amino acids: CASSPGLAGVVTSDTQYF.